What follows are 14 T cell receptor beta chains derived from one specimen sequenced in a study of T cells in Graves' hyperthyroidism and ophthalmopathy. The investigators amplified TCR beta CDR3 regions from RNA transcripts. Carried out on the TCR CDR3, a first-round RT-PCR used the HTBI primer set. TCRdb called the multiplex PCR reads again in MiXCR, with one record for every CDR3 protein. The repertoire holds around 600,000 distinct CDR3 sequences, with just under 45% as singletons. The specimen sequenced was peripheral blood or thyroid tissue (not recorded which). These receptors were taken from an adult man with Graves' disease, either hyperthyroidism or ophthalmopathy (not recorded which).

This clonotype appeared a few times. This chain connects TRBV29-1 to TRBJ1-1, with a tentative D call TRBD1 (5 bases). The CDR3 is 16 residues long. Per the germline V gene, CDR1 is SQVTM and CDR2 is ANQGSEA. The V end was cut by 4 bases, the J end by 0 bases, with 18 bases between. The DNA for the CDR3 is TGCAGCGTTGTGGGGTCGTGGGGCGTAATGAACACTGAAGCTTTCTTT. Translated, it gives CSVVGSWGVMNTEAFF.

For this clonotype: Possible read error: a much larger clone is one base away. The rearrangement joins TRBV7-9 to TRBJ1-1; tentative D call: TRBD1 (6 bases). The germline gives CDR1 SEHNR, CDR2 FQNEAQ (reference sequence). The CDR3 length is 14 residues. CDR3 DNA: TGTACCAGCAGCTTCGGCAGGGGGAACACTGAAGCTTTCTTT. The encoded protein is CTSSFGRGNTEAFF.

With regard to this clonotype: This could be a read error, since a much larger clone is one nucleotide away. The rearrangement joins TRBV9 to TRBJ1-2, with no clear D. This CDR3 has 14 residues. From germline, CDR1 is SGDLS and CDR2 YYNGEE. The CDR3 spells CACSPDVAGYGYTF. The DNA of the CDR3 is TGTGCCTGCAGCCCGGACGTTGCCGGCTATGGCTACACCTTC.

V is TRBV6-4 and J is TRBJ1-2, with unresolved D. Trimming shortened V by 0 bases and J by 5 bases, and 16 bases separated the two germline ends. The CDR3 length is 16 residues. Germline V gene sequence: CDR1 MRHNA, CDR2 SNTAGT. The CDR3 DNA follows: TGTGCCAGCAGTGACTCGACGGATGCCCTTAAATATGGCTACACCTTC. Residues: CASSDSTDALKYGYTF.

This clonotype was recorded many times. V gene TRBV20-1 combines with J gene TRBJ1-2, with a tentative D call TRBD1 (5 bases). The CDR3 sequence is 14 residues long. In germline, CDR1 is DFQATT, CDR2 SNEGSKA (reference sequence). V dropped 3 bases and J dropped 8 bases, with 19 bases sitting between them. CDR3 DNA sequence: TGCAGTGCTAGCATCGGGCAGGGCAGTGACGGCTACACCTTC. It yields the protein CSASIGQGSDGYTF.

The chain combines TRBV5-1 with TRBJ2-7; possibly TRBD1 for D (5 bases). Per germline, CDR1 SGHRS and CDR2 YFSETQ. The length of the CDR3 is 15 residues. Deletions cut 0 bases from V and 7 bases from J, with 17 bases between. CDR3 in DNA: TGCGCCAGCAGCTTGGGACAGCTGAATCCCGATGAGCAGTACTTC. It yields the protein CASSLGQLNPDEQYF.

This clonotype has ten or more counts. The genes are TRBV6-1 and TRBJ1-5, with 12 positions matching TRBD1. Germline loops: CDR1 MNHNS, CDR2 SASEGT. The CDR3 length is 17 residues. J gave up 5 bases and V 4 bases, and 9 bases lay outside the gene matches. CDR3 nucleotides: TGTGCCAGCAGTGCAGACCGGGACAGGGGGCATCATCAGCCCCAGCATTTT. Amino acid sequence: CASSADRDRGHHQPQHF.

In this sample, this clonotype turned up many times. This chain joins TRBV6-1 and TRBJ1-2; no reliable D call. The CDR3 contains 12 residues. The V and J ends lost 3 bases and 4 bases respectively, with 6 bases between them. Germline V gene lookup returns CDR1 MNHNS and CDR2 SASEGT. The DNA for the CDR3 is TGTGCCAGCAGTGATACGCGCTATGGCTACACCTTC. As protein: CASSDTRYGYTF.

This clonotype occurred many times. The chain links TRBV7-9 to TRBJ1-2; possibly TRBD1 for D (6 bases). This CDR3 is built from 13 residues. CDR1 is SEHNR, CDR2 FQNEAQ, per germline (reference sequence). The V and J ends lost 8 bases and 5 bases respectively, with 15 bases between them. The CDR3 nucleotides read TGTGCCAGCGCGGAGAGGGGGAAATATGGCTACACCTTC. Its protein product is CASAERGKYGYTF.

Of note for this clonotype: Sequence at one end of the junction differs from germline and may be a read error. This rearrangement joins TRBV7-3 to TRBJ1-1, with 8 bases aligning to TRBD1. The length of the CDR3 is 15 residues. The germline V gene encodes CDR1 SGHTA and CDR2 FQGTGA. This CDR3 reads CASSQLDRGNTEAFF. CDR3 DNA: TGCGCCAGCAGCCAGTTAGACAGGGGAAACACTGAAGCTTTCTTT.

Comment on this clonotype: A much more abundant neighbour one base away suggests this may be a read error. DNA of the CDR3: TGCAGTGCTGGCAGCCATTCTGTCAATCAGCCCCAGCATTTT. Protein sequence: CSAGSHSVNQPQHF. The chain links TRBV20-1 to TRBJ1-5; D call uncertain. The CDR3 runs to 14 residues. V was clipped by 5 bases and J by 3 bases, with 14 bases between them. The germline gives CDR1 DFQATT, CDR2 SNEGSKA (reference sequence).

On this clonotype: Just one base apart from a much larger clone, this may be a read error. The J gene is TRBJ1-1, the V gene TRBV10-3, with 9 positions matching TRBD1. Germline-derived CDR1 and CDR2 are ENHRY and SYGVKD. V lost 3 bases and J lost 10; bases outside the gene matches: 3. This CDR3 has 12 residues. The CDR3 sequence is CAISDRQGGAFF. Here the CDR3 DNA reads TGTGCCATCAGTGATAGACAGGGGGGAGCTTTCTTT.

V and J are TRBV29-1 and TRBJ2-7, with D possibly being TRBD2 (6 bases). CDR1 is SQVTM and CDR2 is ANQGSEA in the germline V gene. CDR3 length: 11 amino acids. The V and J ends lost 4 bases and 7 bases respectively, with 11 bases between them. In DNA form, the CDR3 reads TGCAGCGTTGCGGGGGATGTTGAGCAGTACTTC. Its protein product is CSVAGDVEQYF.

This clonotype was seen many times. The chain employs TRBV2 and TRBJ2-7; D may be TRBD2 (7 bases). The germline gives CDR1 SNHLY, CDR2 FYNNEI. Between the trimmed V and J ends, which lost 2 bases and 2 bases, there was a span of 10 bases. The CDR3 is 14 amino acids. CDR3 loop: CASSERGGAYEQYF. The CDR3 DNA reads as TGTGCCAGCAGTGAAAGGGGGGGAGCCTACGAGCAGTACTTC.